This T cell receptor beta chain was sequenced in a study of cytomegalovirus exposure and HLA in healthy donors. On this clone itself: Antigen unknown.

This CDR3 has 14 amino acids. V lost 1 base, J lost 2 bases, and 8 bases lay in between. The germline CDR1 and CDR2 sequences are LGHNA and YNFKEQ. Primers included in the PCR were 60 Vbeta and 13 Jbeta primers. Produced via immunoSEQ multiplex PCR; TCRdb's table is partial and in-frame only. The sample records about 130,000 clones, around three quarters being singletons. Findings and limits, study-wide: Cytomegalovirus-associated TCR beta chains were listed, numbering 164. Later work found most CMV-associated TCR beta chains apparently HLA-restricted. DRB1 had the most TCR associations and HLA-C the fewest, a later analysis found, with rates varying by HLA locus.

The receptor's source is a man aged 30 to 45 in good health and CMV-seronegative. The chain uses TRBV4-2 and TRBJ2-5; tentative D call: TRBD2 (5 bases). Sequencing used PBMCs. The CDR3 bases are TGTGCCAGCAGCCAAGCCGGGGTGCAAGAGACCCAGTACTTC. This translates into CASSQAGVQETQYF.